These 30 T cell receptor beta chains were all obtained from the same sample, sequenced in a study of tissue T cells after allogeneic stem cell transplantation. Sequenced by immunoSEQ multiplex PCR; TCRdb stores in-frame clones only, minus some. This table holds approximately 6,000 clones, 65% to 80% found once. The specimen comprised tissue from the rectum, sampled at autopsy. The receptors were sampled from a woman aged 18-49 years with breast cancer.

This clone came up once. This chain joins TRBV29-1 and TRBJ2-7; D is uncertain. The CDR3 loop spans 14 amino acids. With 5 bases removed from V and 2 bases from J, the gap between germline ends came to 16 bases. From germline, CDR1 is SQVTM and CDR2 ANQGSEA. The CDR3 region is CSVFGPEVAYEQYF. Here the CDR3 DNA reads TGCAGCGTTTTCGGACCTGAAGTTGCCTACGAGCAGTACTTC.

In this sample, this clone turned up once. The chain couples TRBV6-6 to TRBJ1-1; TRBD1 matches 7 bases. Germline CDR1 and CDR2: MNHNY and SVGAGI (reference sequence). The CDR3 has 16 amino acids. V lost 0 bases to trimming and J lost 0 bases; unmatched junction nucleotides: 4. CDR3 in amino acids: CASSYSGTAMNTEAFF. The CDR3 DNA reads TGTGCCAGCAGTTACTCTGGGACAGCTATGAACACTGAAGCTTTCTTT.

The chain links TRBV19 to TRBJ2-7, with D perhaps matching TRBD1 (6 bases). The V gene lost 4 bases and the J gene lost 3 bases, with 16 bases spanning the gap. The CDR3 runs 15 residues. Germline CDR1 is LNHDA and CDR2 is SQIVND (reference sequence). CDR3 protein: CASSTRGPGVYEQYF. CDR3 DNA sequence: TGTGCCAGTAGTACCAGGGGTCCCGGGGTCTACGAGCAGTACTTC.

The chain is built from TRBV5-1 and TRBJ1-4; D gene uncertain. The CDR3 has 16 residues. Germline CDR1 is SGHRS and CDR2 is YFSETQ. With 2 bases removed from V and 5 bases from J, the gap between germline ends came to 16 bases. For the CDR3, the DNA is TGCGCCAGCAGCTTCGAAATGAGTGGAGGAAATGAAAAACTGTTTTTT. This gives the protein CASSFEMSGGNEKLFF.

This chain uses TRBV4-1 with TRBJ2-2, with a tentative D call TRBD2 (6 bases). V was clipped by 1 base and J by 2 bases, with 11 bases between them. The CDR3 runs to 16 residues. Germline CDR1 and CDR2: MGHRA and YSYEKL. The CDR3, as DNA: TGCGCCAGCAGCCAAGTCGCGGGGACCAACACCGGGGAGCTGTTTTTT. Translated: CASSQVAGTNTGELFF.

CDR3 amino acids: CASSAQGSKNIQYF. The CDR3 coding sequence is TGTGCCAGCAGCGCACAGGGATCAAAAAACATTCAGTACTTC. V gene TRBV9 combines with J gene TRBJ2-4, with D possibly being TRBD1 (6 bases). Per the germline V gene, CDR1 is SGDLS and CDR2 is YYNGEE. The V and J ends lost 3 bases and 4 bases respectively, with 11 bases between them. The CDR3 sequence is 14 residues long.

This rearrangement joins TRBV2 to TRBJ1-4; D may be TRBD1 (5 bases). Trimming shortened V by 4 bases and J by 3 bases, and 9 bases separated the two germline ends. The CDR3 spans 14 residues. CDR1 and CDR2 (germline): SNHLY, FYNNEI. The DNA for the CDR3 is TGTGCCAGCAGTGGGGGGTTCGCTAATGAAAAACTGTTTTTT. Its protein product is CASSGGFANEKLFF.

Here the CDR3 DNA reads TGTGCCAGCAGCTCGTACCCTCCGACAGGAAGCACTGAAGCTTTCTTT. Protein sequence: CASSSYPPTGSTEAFF. The chain uses TRBV27 and TRBJ1-1; possible D gene TRBD1, 6 bases. The CDR3 extends over 16 amino acids. Germline CDR1 MNHEY, CDR2 SMNVEV (reference sequence). V was pared by 6 bases and J by 4 bases, with 21 bases between.

Of note for this clone: An end of the junction differs from the germline gene, which may be a read error. The V gene is TRBV11-1, the J gene TRBJ2-2; 8 positions agree with TRBD2. This CDR3 has 16 residues. Germline CDR1 SGHAT, CDR2 FQDESV (reference sequence). This CDR3 is CASSLAGLANTGELFF. DNA of the CDR3: TGTGCCAGCAGTTTAGCGGGACTAGCGAACACCGGGGAGCTGTTTTTT.

The chain employs TRBV6-5 and TRBJ2-5, with D unresolved. CDR1 and CDR2 (germline): MNHEY, SVGAGI. The CDR3 loop spans 11 amino acids. V lost 0 bases to trimming and J lost 7 bases, with 3 bases between them. The CDR3 reads CASSYSGTQYF. CDR3 bases: TGTGCCAGCAGTTACTCGGGGACCCAGTACTTC.

This chain uses TRBV2 with TRBJ2-5; 8 nucleotides agree with TRBD2. The CDR3 is 15 amino acids. Germline CDR1 and CDR2: SNHLY and FYNNEI. The junction had 16 bases not matched to a gene; V was cut back by 7 bases and J by 9 bases. The CDR3 coding sequence is TGTGCCAGCATTGTCTCAACGGGGTCGGGGGGGTCCCAGTACTTC. Its protein is CASIVSTGSGGSQYF.

The chain has TRBV20-1 and TRBJ2-5; D is unresolved. The CDR3 consists of 12 residues. With 6 bases removed from V and 2 bases from J, the gap between germline ends came to 10 bases. Germline V gene sequence: CDR1 DFQATT, CDR2 SNEGSKA (reference sequence). DNA for the CDR3: TGCAGTGCGAGTCGGCGGCAAGAGACCCAGTACTTC. Residues: CSASRRQETQYF.

The chain carries TRBV27 and TRBJ2-4, with D possibly being TRBD2 (6 bases). V was clipped by 6 bases and J by 0 bases, with 15 bases between them. Germline CDR1 and CDR2: MNHEY and SMNVEV (reference sequence). The CDR3 consists of 16 residues. CDR3 amino acids: CASRARGSLAKNIQYF. CDR3 nucleotides: TGTGCCAGCAGGGCCCGGGGGAGCCTAGCCAAAAACATTCAGTACTTC.

This sequence joins TRBV7-2 and TRBJ2-3; 7 positions agree with TRBD2. V shed 4 bases, J shed 6 bases, and the junction held 4 bases outside the gene matches. This CDR3 region has 13 residues. Looked up from germline, CDR1 is SGHTA and CDR2 is FQGNSA. CDR3 amino acids: CASSSLGGDTQYF. In DNA, the CDR3 is TGTGCCAGCAGCTCCCTCGGGGGGGATACGCAGTATTTT. Complete variable domain (other parts from reference TRBV7-2 and TRBJ2-3): GAGVSQSPSNKVTEKGKDVELRCDPISGHTALYWYRQSLGQGLEFLIYFQGNSAPDKSGLPSDRFSAERTGGSVSTLTIQRTQQEDSAVYLCASSSLGGDTQYFGPGTRLTVL.

With regard to this clone: At one boundary the junction diverges from the germline segment, which might be a read error. The chain recombines TRBV3-1 (or the pseudogene TRBV3-2) with TRBJ2-6; a weak D match, TRBD1 (6 bases). This CDR3 spans 13 amino acids. The germline V gene encodes CDR1 LGHDT and CDR2 YNNKEL (reference sequence). The CDR3 sequence: CASARSGVNVLTF. CDR3 in DNA: TGTGCCAGTGCTAGATCAGGGGTCAACGTCCTGACTTTC.

CDR3 in amino acids: CASSERDREGNTIYF. Written as DNA, the CDR3 is TGTGCCAGCAGTGAACGGGACAGGGAGGGAAACACCATATATTTT. The genes are TRBV6-1 and TRBJ1-3; 9 bases agree with TRBD1. Germline values: CDR1 MNHNS, CDR2 SASEGT. The CDR3 is 15 amino acids. V dropped 2 bases and J dropped 4; count of bases not matched to a gene: 3.

This clone was observed a few times. For the CDR3, the DNA is TGCGCCAGCAGCCAGGCCCTGCAAGAGACCCAGTACTTC. Protein: CASSQALQETQYF. The V gene is TRBV4-1, the J gene TRBJ2-5, with D unresolved. The CDR3 extends over 13 amino acids. Germline lookup yields CDR1 MGHRA and CDR2 YSYEKL. The V end lost 3 bases, the J end lost 2 bases, and 7 bases lay between the germline ends.

The V gene is TRBV6-5, the J gene TRBJ2-2; 7 bases are a match to TRBD1. V shed 6 bases, J shed 5 bases, and the junction held 9 bases outside the gene matches. Germline loops: CDR1 MNHEY, CDR2 SVGAGI. The CDR3 totals 15 residues. The CDR3 nucleotides read TGTGCCAGCAGCGAGACAGGGACGGGTACCGGGGAGCTGTTTTTT. This translates into CASSETGTGTGELFF.

Only a few counts were recorded for this clone. The chain recombines TRBV5-1 with TRBJ2-7, with 9 positions matching TRBD2. The germline V gene encodes CDR1 SGHRS and CDR2 YFSETQ. With V trimmed by 4 bases and J by 2 bases, 4 bases remained unmatched. CDR3 length equals 14 residues. This chain's CDR3 is CASSASGNTYEQYF. CDR3 DNA sequence: TGCGCCAGCAGCGCTAGCGGGAATACCTACGAGCAGTACTTC.

The chain combines TRBV5-1 with TRBJ1-2; D perhaps matches TRBD1 (5 bases). Looked up from germline, CDR1 is SGHRS and CDR2 is YFSETQ. The CDR3 has 15 residues. The ends were cut back, 0 bases at V and 4 bases at J, with 13 bases in the middle. The CDR3 sequence: CASSLDLQGAYGYTF. The CDR3 DNA reads as TGCGCCAGCAGCTTGGACCTCCAAGGGGCCTATGGCTACACCTTC.

The V call is TRBV5-1, the J call TRBJ2-2; tentatively, D is TRBD1 (7 bases). Germline lookup yields CDR1 SGHRS and CDR2 YFSETQ. The V end was cut by 4 bases, the J end by 3 bases, with 25 bases between. This CDR3 spans 19 amino acids. This CDR3 is CASSPEGQRASRYTGELFF. CDR3 nucleotides: TGCGCCAGCAGCCCAGAGGGACAGCGGGCTAGCCGGTACACCGGGGAGCTGTTTTTT.

For the CDR3, the DNA is TGTGCCAGCAGTGACCATAGCGGCCCTTACAATGAGCAGTTCTTC. Protein: CASSDHSGPYNEQFF. The rearrangement joins TRBV6-4 to TRBJ2-1; possibly TRBD2 for D (6 bases). Per the germline V gene, CDR1 is MRHNA and CDR2 is SNTAGT. There are 15 residues in the CDR3. V dropped 2 bases and J dropped 4 bases, with 12 bases sitting between them.

The CDR3 region is CASSGGQGFYSNQPQHF. Written as DNA, the CDR3 is TGTGCCAGCAGCGGAGGACAGGGCTTCTATAGCAATCAGCCCCAGCATTTT. The rearrangement uses TRBV11-2 and TRBJ1-5, with TRBD1 identical over 8 bases. The CDR3 is 17 amino acids. The germline V gene has CDR1 SGHAT and CDR2 FQNNGV. The V segment lost 5 bases and the J segment 0 bases; nucleotides outside the gene matches: 9.

The genes are TRBV10-3 and TRBJ2-1; D may be TRBD2 (6 bases). The CDR3 is 14 amino acids. The germline V gene encodes CDR1 ENHRY and CDR2 SYGVKD. Trimming removed 7 bases from V and 7 bases from J, with 17 bases in between. The CDR3 loop is CAIKAGTYVNEQFF. CDR3 nucleotide sequence: TGTGCCATCAAAGCCGGGACTTATGTAAATGAGCAGTTCTTC.

This clone was observed a handful of times. The chain combines TRBV7-2 with TRBJ2-5; no clear D gene. Germline values: CDR1 SGHTA, CDR2 FQGNSA. The V gene lost 1 base and the J gene lost 1 base, with 10 bases spanning the gap. CDR3 length equals 15 residues. The DNA of the CDR3 is TGTGCCAGCAGCTTAGGTAATGTCGGCCAAGAGACCCAGTACTTC. Protein product: CASSLGNVGQETQYF.

This chain joins TRBV7-9 and TRBJ2-5; D is unresolved. Germline values: CDR1 SEHNR, CDR2 FQNEAQ (reference sequence). The CDR3 is 12 residues long. V was clipped by 5 bases and J by 9 bases, with 13 bases between them. DNA for the CDR3: TGTGCCAGCAGCCCCAAGGATGTGCCCCAGTACTTC. It encodes CASSPKDVPQYF.

V and J are TRBV11-3 and TRBJ2-3; D assignment may be TRBD1 or TRBD2 (5 bases each). The V gene's germline CDR1 is SGHNT and CDR2 YENEEA. V was trimmed by 4 bases and J by 2 bases, leaving 28 bases between them. The CDR3 runs to 20 residues. The DNA of the CDR3 is TGTGCCAGCAGCTCTCGAAAAGGGACCGAAATGGCCTTATACACAGATACGCAGTATTTT. It yields the protein CASSSRKGTEMALYTDTQYF.

This chain uses TRBV27 with TRBJ2-6, with 10 bases matching TRBD2. V shed 4 bases, J shed 2 bases, and the junction held 5 bases outside the gene matches. Germline V gene lookup returns CDR1 MNHEY and CDR2 SMNVEV (reference sequence). This CDR3 region has 17 residues. The CDR3 loop is CASSSLAGDTGANVLTF. In nucleotides, the CDR3 is TGTGCCAGCAGTTCCCTAGCGGGGGACACTGGGGCCAACGTCCTGACTTTC.

J is TRBJ1-1 and V is TRBV7-2; D gene uncertain. CDR3 length: 15 residues. Germline values: CDR1 SGHTA, CDR2 FQGNSA. Trimming left V 0 bases short and J 0 bases short, with 8 bases between. The CDR3: CASSLAHGLNTEAFF. DNA for the CDR3: TGTGCCAGCAGCTTAGCCCACGGCTTGAACACTGAAGCTTTCTTT.

The chain joins TRBV7-9 to TRBJ2-2; TRBD2 might be the D (5 bases). V lost 5 bases and J 0 bases, leaving 13 bases between the germline ends. From germline, CDR1 is SEHNR and CDR2 FQNEAQ (reference sequence). CDR3 length equals 16 residues. This CDR3 reads CASSPPRAANTGELFF. In nucleotides, the CDR3 is TGTGCCAGCAGCCCACCCCGAGCGGCGAACACCGGGGAGCTGTTTTTT.